Listed here are 25 T cell receptor beta chains from one sample, sequenced in a study of cytomegalovirus exposure and HLA in healthy donors. The PCR was carried out with 60 Vbeta primers and 13 Jbeta primers. TCRdb's copy holds only in-frame clones and misses some; the assay was immunoSEQ multiplex PCR. Found here are a few hundred thousand clones, 70% to 90% of them singletons; the top ten hold 2.5% to 3.5%. The sample was PBMCs. The receptors stem from a man aged 25-45 years in good health and CMV-seronegative.

The chain joins TRBV14 to TRBJ2-7; maybe TRBD2 (5 bases). Deletions cut 4 bases from V and 3 bases from J, with 10 bases between. The germline CDR1 and CDR2 sequences are SGHDN and FVKESK. The CDR3 contains 13 residues. The CDR3: CASSRERHYEQYF. The DNA of the CDR3 is TGTGCCAGCAGCCGGGAGAGACACTACGAGCAGTACTTC.

The chain couples TRBV5-1 to TRBJ2-7; no clear D. The length of the CDR3 is 15 residues. Germline V CDR1 and CDR2: SGHRS, YFSETQ. The V gene lost 0 bases and the J gene lost 2 bases, with 12 bases spanning the gap. Here the CDR3 reads CASSLELAGAYEQYF. CDR3 in DNA: TGCGCCAGCAGCTTGGAATTGGCAGGCGCCTACGAGCAGTACTTC.

The chain couples TRBV10-3 to TRBJ2-5; 8 bases align to TRBD2. The CDR3 is 12 amino acids. Germline V gene sequence: CDR1 ENHRY, CDR2 SYGVKD. J was trimmed by 2 bases and V by 10 bases; bases with no gene match: 3. CDR3 region: CATGLAQETQYF. The CDR3 DNA reads as TGTGCCACCGGACTAGCTCAAGAGACCCAGTACTTC.

This clone turned up a few times. The chain recombines TRBV2 with TRBJ2-5; 11 nucleotides agree with TRBD2. Germline V gene lookup returns CDR1 SNHLY and CDR2 FYNNEI. With 4 bases clipped from V and 5 bases from J, the junction kept 6 bases outside the gene matches. The CDR3 extends over 15 amino acids. In DNA form, the CDR3 reads TGTGCCAGCAGTGGTAGCGGGGGGGCCGCCGAGACCCAGTACTTC. Protein: CASSGSGGAAETQYF.

This clone was detected only a few times. The chain is built from TRBV7-6 and TRBJ2-3, with D possibly being TRBD2 (6 bases). This CDR3 is 18 amino acids long. Germline-derived CDR1 and CDR2 are SGHVS and FNYEAQ. V lost 5 bases, J lost 4 bases, and 25 bases lay in between. This CDR3 is CASSTLEGLAVLPDTQYF. In DNA form, the CDR3 reads TGTGCCAGCAGCACGTTGGAGGGACTGGCGGTTTTGCCAGATACGCAGTATTTT.

This clone occurred a few times. This rearrangement joins TRBV5-6 to TRBJ2-3; maybe TRBD2 (6 bases). The germline gives CDR1 SGHDT, CDR2 YYEEEE. CDR3 length equals 16 residues. V was clipped by 4 bases and J by 2 bases, with 17 bases between them. The CDR3 sequence: CASSGSGFSYTDTQYF. The CDR3, as DNA: TGTGCCAGCAGCGGTAGCGGCTTCTCCTACACAGATACGCAGTATTTT.

This clone was observed a few times. The junction departs from the called germline gene at one end, perhaps through a read error. V and J are TRBV13 and TRBJ1-1; TRBD1 might be the D (6 bases). The CDR3 totals 12 residues. Germline CDR1 is PRHDT and CDR2 is FYEKMQ (reference sequence). The CDR3 bases are TGTGCCAGCAGCCTAGGGACACCTGAAGCTTTCTTT. Amino acid sequence: CASSLGTPEAFF.

The rearrangement uses TRBV7-8 and TRBJ2-5, with 9 bases matching TRBD1. The J call is doubtful: the DNA matches TRBJ2-7 better. Looked up from germline, CDR1 is SGHVS and CDR2 is FQNEAQ. CDR3 size: 15 residues. The CDR3 DNA reads as TGTGCCAGCAGCTTAACGGGACAGGGAGACTACGAGCAGTACTTC. Protein: CASSLTGQGDYEQYF.

This chain links TRBV28 with TRBJ1-5; D is ambiguous. Germline V gene lookup returns CDR1 MDHEN and CDR2 SYDVKM. V shed 6 bases and J shed 0 bases, with 15 bases lying between them. There are 16 residues in the CDR3. CDR3 nucleotides: TGTGCCAGCAGCCACCTCTCTCAACTTAGCAATCAGCCCCAGCATTTT. Translated, it gives CASSHLSQLSNQPQHF.

The chain joins TRBV6-1 to TRBJ1-2; D is uncertain. Trimming removed 10 bases from V and 8 bases from J, with 14 bases in between. CDR1 is MNHNS and CDR2 is SASEGT in the germline V gene. The length of the CDR3 is 11 residues. CDR3 bases: TGTGCCACTTCGCTGGCGGGCGGCTACACCTTC. Translation gives CATSLAGGYTF.

The rearrangement joins TRBV7-2 to TRBJ1-6; 10 bases match TRBD1. This CDR3 is 16 amino acids long. Germline CDR1 and CDR2: SGHTA and FQGNSA. The V and J ends lost 0 bases and 8 bases, in that order; junction bases with no gene match: 4. CDR3 in DNA: TGTGCCAGCAGCTTAGCCGGGACAGGGGCACATTCACCCCTCCACTTT. Residues: CASSLAGTGAHSPLHF.

The rearrangement joins TRBV11-3 to TRBJ1-1, with unresolved D. Deletions cut 5 bases from V and 0 bases from J, with 7 bases between. Germline V gene sequence: CDR1 SGHNT, CDR2 YENEEA. There are 13 residues in the CDR3. In nucleotides, the CDR3 is TGTGCCAGCAGCAGAGTGATGAACACTGAAGCTTTCTTT. This gives the protein CASSRVMNTEAFF.

V and J are TRBV19 and TRBJ2-5, with D maybe TRBD2 (6 bases). This CDR3 contains 15 residues. CDR1 is LNHDA, CDR2 SQIVND, per germline (reference sequence). The ends were cut back, 1 base at V and 2 bases at J, with 11 bases in the middle. The CDR3 nucleotides are TGTGCCAGTAGTATAGGGGGGACTGCTCAAGAGACCCAGTACTTC. It is translated as CASSIGGTAQETQYF.

V usage is TRBV5-8 and J usage is TRBJ1-2, with D possibly TRBD1 on 6 matching bases. Germline V CDR1 and CDR2: SGHTS, YDEGEE. V lost 8 bases and J 4 bases, leaving 12 bases between the germline ends. CDR3 length: 12 amino acids. The CDR3 reads CASRTGSYGYTF. CDR3 nucleotide sequence: TGTGCCAGTCGCACAGGGTCCTATGGCTACACCTTC.

The V and J genes are TRBV10-3 and TRBJ2-7, with 10 bases matching TRBD1. This CDR3 has 15 residues. Germline loops: CDR1 ENHRY, CDR2 SYGVKD. Losses at the gene ends were 2 bases for V and 5 bases for J; bases not matched to a gene: 6. The CDR3 sequence: CAISEHDRGLDEQYF. CDR3 sequence (DNA): TGTGCCATCAGTGAGCATGACAGGGGGCTGGACGAGCAGTACTTC.

The genes are TRBV15 and TRBJ2-2; D gene uncertain. From germline, CDR1 is LNHNV and CDR2 YYDKDF (reference sequence). V was clipped by 3 bases and J by 8 bases, with 13 bases between them. This CDR3 region has 14 residues. CDR3 sequence (DNA): TGTGCCACCAGCAGTACGCCCAGCGTGGGGGAGCTGTTTTTT. Its protein product is CATSSTPSVGELFF.

The chain carries TRBV4-1 and TRBJ2-3, with 7 nucleotides matching TRBD2. The V and J ends lost 1 base and 0 bases, in that order; junction bases with no gene match: 4. Germline V gives CDR1 MGHRA, CDR2 YSYEKL. The CDR3 length is 16 residues. The CDR3: CASSQGLGGSTDTQYF. In DNA, the CDR3 is TGCGCCAGCAGCCAAGGGCTGGGAGGGAGCACAGATACGCAGTATTTT.

J is TRBJ1-3 and V is TRBV2; D is ambiguous. The CDR3 loop spans 15 amino acids. Deletions cut 6 bases from V and 0 bases from J, with 12 bases between. The germline gives CDR1 SNHLY, CDR2 FYNNEI. CDR3 nucleotide sequence: TGTGCCAGCAGCGGTATGACGGGCTCTGGAAACACCATATATTTT. Its translation: CASSGMTGSGNTIYF.

The gene calls are TRBV15 and TRBJ1-5, with D tentatively TRBD1 (5 bases). The CDR3 consists of 17 residues. Trimming pared 3 bases from V and 4 bases from J, leaving 19 bases between. Germline CDR1 is LNHNV and CDR2 is YYDKDF (reference sequence). The CDR3 DNA reads as TGTGCCACCAGCAGCGGGGAGGCAGGACAACAAAATCAGCCCCAGCATTTT. Its protein is CATSSGEAGQQNQPQHF.

The V call is TRBV13, the J call TRBJ2-3, with TRBD2 identical over 9 bases. V was pared by 7 bases and J by 2 bases, with 4 bases of the junction left unmatched. Germline-derived CDR1 and CDR2 are PRHDT and FYEKMQ (reference sequence). This CDR3 spans 14 amino acids. The chain's CDR3 is CASKGTSPTDTQYF. In DNA form, the CDR3 reads TGTGCCAGCAAAGGGACTAGCCCCACAGATACGCAGTATTTT.

In DNA form, the CDR3 reads TGTGCCAGCAGCTCCGGACAGAAGAACACTGAAGCTTTCTTT. It is translated as CASSSGQKNTEAFF. V gene TRBV11-2 combines with J gene TRBJ1-1; maybe TRBD1 (6 bases). The V end lost 4 bases, the J end lost 1 base, and 10 bases lay between the germline ends. CDR3 length: 14 amino acids. CDR1 is SGHAT, CDR2 FQNNGV, per germline.

This rearrangement joins TRBV29-1 to TRBJ2-1; a weak D match, TRBD2 (6 bases). Germline CDR1 reads SQVTM; CDR2 reads ANQGSEA. The CDR3 has 11 amino acids. V gave up 7 bases and J gave up 2 bases, with 6 bases separating them. The CDR3 sequence: CSGGAYNEQFF. The CDR3 DNA sequence: TGCAGCGGGGGGGCCTACAATGAGCAGTTCTTC.

This clone occurred a few times. V is TRBV11-3 and J is TRBJ1-2, with 11 nucleotides matching TRBD1. The junction had 12 bases not matched to a gene; V was cut back by 5 bases and J by 7 bases. The CDR3 has 16 amino acids. Per germline, CDR1 SGHNT and CDR2 YENEEA. CDR3: CASSVRSGQGAPGYTF. CDR3 nucleotides: TGTGCCAGCAGCGTCCGATCCGGACAGGGGGCGCCTGGCTACACCTTC. Full variable domain (remainder filled in from reference TRBV11-3 and TRBJ1-2): EAGVVQSPRYKIIEKKQPVAFWCNPISGHNTLYWYLQNLGQGPELLIRYENEEAVDDSQLPKDRFSAERLKGVDSTLKIQPAELGDSAVYLCASSVRSGQGAPGYTFGSGTRLTVV.

This chain connects TRBV10-3 to TRBJ2-3; TRBD2 matches 14 bases. In germline, CDR1 is ENHRY, CDR2 SYGVKD. The CDR3 runs to 16 residues. J lost 3 bases, V lost 6 bases, and 5 bases had no gene match. The CDR3 bases are TGTGCCATCAGCCCTCGGACTAGCGGGGGGACAGATACGCAGTATTTT. As protein: CAISPRTSGGTDTQYF.

Concerning this clone: One end of the junction is discordant with germline, which a read error may explain. V usage is TRBV4-1 and J usage is TRBJ2-6, with 8 bases aligning to TRBD1. The CDR3 consists of 19 residues. CDR1 is MGHRA and CDR2 is YSYEKL in the germline V gene. The CDR3 nucleotides are TGCGCCAGCAGCCAGGTACCGGGACAGGTACTCTCTGGGGCCAGCGTCCTGACTTTC. It translates to CASSQVPGQVLSGASVLTF.